Sequencing of this T cell receptor beta chain was carried out in a study of OX40 agonist ivuxolimab in advanced cancers. The CDR3 length is 15 residues. Trimming removed 6 bases from V and 2 bases from J, with 11 bases in between. Germline assignment: CDR1 MDHEN and CDR2 SYDVKM. Only in-frame clones appear in the TCRdb table, and some are missing; sequencing was by immunoSEQ multiplex PCR. The sample holds 65,000 to 80,000 clones, more than 85% seen once. The rearrangement joins TRBV28 to TRBJ1-6, with D maybe TRBD1 (6 bases). Specimen: CD4+ or CD8+ T cells sorted from blood, collected in a trial of the OX40 agonist ivuxolimab. This clonotype was sampled from an adult with an advanced solid tumor such as melanoma, head and neck, liver or kidney cancer. The DNA for the CDR3 is TGTGCCAGCAGCCTACCAGGGGCCTATAATTCACCCCTCCACTTT. Translated: CASSLPGAYNSPLHF.